One sample yielded the 29 T cell receptor beta chains listed below, sequenced in a study of T cell responses to AZD1222 COVID-19 vaccine. The repertoire was sequenced with immunoSEQ multiplex PCR; TCRdb's copy has only in-frame clones and lacks some. The profile shows roughly 200,000 clones, about 93% of them singletons. This specimen was peripheral blood, taken on day 0 of MenACWY control vaccination. The source is an adult in good health.

This rearrangement joins TRBV28 to TRBJ1-2, with 7 bases fitting TRBD1. V shed 5 bases, J shed 4 bases, and the junction held 4 bases outside the gene matches. The germline gives CDR1 MDHEN, CDR2 SYDVKM. This CDR3 contains 13 residues. The CDR3 region is CASSRDRVYGYTF. The CDR3 nucleotides read TGTGCCAGCAGTCGAGACAGGGTCTATGGCTACACCTTC.

The genes are TRBV2 and TRBJ1-2; TRBD1 agrees at 7 bases. The V segment lost 6 bases and the J segment 2 bases; nucleotides outside the gene matches: 3. The length of the CDR3 is 13 residues. Germline-derived CDR1 and CDR2 are SNHLY and FYNNEI. The CDR3 nucleotides are TGTGCCAGCAGCCCGGGACAGAACTATGGCTACACCTTC. Amino acid sequence: CASSPGQNYGYTF.

In this sample, this clone turned up a few times. This CDR3 is CASSQGGEQFF. The CDR3 DNA is TGCGCCAGCAGCCAAGGGGGGGAGCAGTTCTTC. The rearrangement uses TRBV4-1 and TRBJ2-1; D may be TRBD1 or TRBD2 (5 bases each). The CDR3 runs 11 residues. Germline lookup yields CDR1 MGHRA and CDR2 YSYEKL. V was pared by 1 base and J by 10 bases, with 5 bases between.

A remark on this clone: Within the sample, other DNA sequences also encode this same CDR3. The J gene is TRBJ2-2, the V gene TRBV3-1 (or the pseudogene TRBV3-2); D is uncertain. Germline V gene sequence: CDR1 LGHDT, CDR2 YNNKEL (reference sequence). CDR3 length equals 11 residues. The V gene lost 1 base and the J gene lost 8 bases, with 2 bases spanning the gap. The chain's CDR3 is CASSQGGELFF. The CDR3 DNA follows: TGTGCCAGCAGCCAAGGGGGGGAGCTGTTTTTT.

The V gene is TRBV30, the J gene TRBJ1-5; perhaps TRBD1 as D (6 bases). This CDR3 is 13 amino acids long. Trimming left V 2 bases short and J 4 bases short, with 9 bases between. The germline V gene encodes CDR1 GTSNPN and CDR2 SVGIG (reference sequence). The chain's CDR3 is CAWSSRGNQPQHF. DNA of the CDR3: TGTGCCTGGAGTAGTAGGGGGAATCAGCCCCAGCATTTT.

This chain links TRBV4-2 with TRBJ1-3; D uncertain. V dropped 0 bases and J dropped 4 bases, with 10 bases sitting between them. The CDR3 covers 15 residues. Germline values: CDR1 LGHNA, CDR2 YNFKEQ. CDR3 nucleotides: TGTGCCAGCAGCCAAGACGCGGGTACGGGAAACACCATATATTTT. Translating gives CASSQDAGTGNTIYF.

The chain is built from TRBV5-6 and TRBJ1-5; D is uncertain. The CDR3 totals 16 residues. Germline V gives CDR1 SGHDT, CDR2 YYEEEE. V was clipped by 0 bases and J by 2 bases, with 12 bases between them. The CDR3 DNA reads TGTGCCAGCAGCTTGGGGAGCCTGGGCGGCAATCAGCCCCAGCATTTT. Translation gives CASSLGSLGGNQPQHF.

J is TRBJ1-1 and V is TRBV27, with D uncertain. Deletions cut 5 bases from V and 0 bases from J, with 19 bases between. CDR3 size: 17 residues. Germline lookup yields CDR1 MNHEY and CDR2 SMNVEV (reference sequence). DNA of the CDR3: TGTGCCAGCAGTCGGAAACGACCACCTCCTATGAACACTGAAGCTTTCTTT. Translated, it gives CASSRKRPPPMNTEAFF.

The chain carries TRBV28 and TRBJ1-6; D not resolved. V was pared by 3 bases and J by 5 bases, with 11 bases between. Germline loops: CDR1 MDHEN, CDR2 SYDVKM. This CDR3 region has 15 residues. The CDR3 loop reads CASSFPGGNNSPLHF. Here the CDR3 DNA reads TGTGCCAGCAGTTTTCCGGGAGGTAATAATTCACCCCTCCACTTT.

This rearrangement joins TRBV7-3 to TRBJ1-2, with D possibly TRBD1 on 6 matching bases. CDR1 is SGHTA, CDR2 FQGTGA, per germline. This CDR3 has 14 residues. Trimming stripped 5 bases from V and 2 bases from J, with 12 bases between. CDR3 bases: TGTGCCAGCAGCGGAGGGACACCAAACTATGGCTACACCTTC. Amino acids: CASSGGTPNYGYTF.

The V and J genes are TRBV4-1 and TRBJ1-5; D gene unclear. In germline, CDR1 is MGHRA, CDR2 YSYEKL. V lost 0 bases, J lost 4 bases, and 4 bases lay in between. The CDR3 covers 13 residues. CDR3 in DNA: TGCGCCAGCAGCCAAGATGGAAATCAGCCCCAGCATTTT. Encoded protein: CASSQDGNQPQHF.

The chain employs TRBV18 and TRBJ2-5; no clear D. The CDR3 extends over 12 amino acids. The germline CDR1 and CDR2 sequences are KGHSH and LQKENI. V lost 4 bases and J 4 bases, leaving 7 bases between the germline ends. CDR3 sequence (DNA): TGTGCCAGCTCACGGTCTGGAGAGACCCAGTACTTC. Protein product: CASSRSGETQYF.

The chain carries TRBV7-8 and TRBJ2-7, with a weak D call TRBD2 (7 bases). The CDR3 consists of 15 residues. Looked up from germline, CDR1 is SGHVS and CDR2 is FQNEAQ. Trimming cost V 7 bases and J 5 bases, with 21 bases left between them. CDR3 residues: CASTPPSAGADEQYF. CDR3 DNA: TGTGCCAGCACCCCGCCCAGCGCGGGGGCCGACGAGCAGTACTTC.

The gene calls are TRBV6-5 and TRBJ1-3; D call uncertain. Trimming removed 5 bases from V and 3 bases from J, with 11 bases in between. Germline lookup yields CDR1 MNHEY and CDR2 SVGAGI. The CDR3 is 14 amino acids. The CDR3 coding sequence is TGTGCCAGCAGTCCCTCGGCGGTTGGAAACACCATATATTTT. It translates to CASSPSAVGNTIYF.

CDR3 sequence (DNA): TGCGCCAGCTCAGGGAGCGGCTACACCTTC. Its translation: CASSGSGYTF. V is TRBV5-1 and J is TRBJ1-2; a weak D match, TRBD1 (5 bases). From germline, CDR1 is SGHRS and CDR2 YFSETQ. V dropped 7 bases and J dropped 8 bases, with 9 bases sitting between them. The CDR3 runs 10 residues.

The chain joins TRBV10-3 to TRBJ1-3; D possibly corresponds to TRBD1 (6 bases). V was trimmed by 10 bases and J by 0 bases, leaving 13 bases between them. Germline loops: CDR1 ENHRY, CDR2 SYGVKD. This CDR3 region has 14 residues. CDR3 sequence reads: CATRDTYSGNTIYF. CDR3 bases: TGTGCCACACGGGACACATACTCTGGAAACACCATATATTTT.

This clone was recorded once. J is TRBJ2-1 and V is TRBV11-2; D is possibly TRBD2 (6 bases). CDR1 is SGHAT and CDR2 is FQNNGV in the germline V gene. Trimming left V 0 bases short and J 1 base short, with 19 bases between. The CDR3 is 19 amino acids. The CDR3 DNA is TGTGCCAGCAGCTTAGATCTAACTCGCGGGGCCCTATCCTACAATGAGCAGTTCTTC. Its translation: CASSLDLTRGALSYNEQFF.

The V and J genes are TRBV7-2 and TRBJ1-6; no clear D. This CDR3 is built from 15 residues. Germline V gene sequence: CDR1 SGHTA, CDR2 FQGNSA. V was clipped by 3 bases and J by 7 bases, with 13 bases between them. The CDR3 region is CASSLYRGRNSPLHF. The CDR3 DNA follows: TGTGCCAGCAGCTTGTATCGGGGAAGAAATTCACCCCTCCACTTT.

The chain links TRBV7-2 to TRBJ1-2, with TRBD1 identical over 8 bases. Per the germline V gene, CDR1 is SGHTA and CDR2 is FQGNSA. The CDR3 is 14 amino acids. After removal of 5 bases from V and 8 bases from J, the junction contained 10 bases not matched to a gene. The CDR3 nucleotides read TGTGCCAGCAGCGCAGGACAGGGACCAATCGGCTACACCTTC. It translates to CASSAGQGPIGYTF.

The chain carries TRBV28 and TRBJ1-1, with D unresolved. Trimming took off 8 bases at V and 7 bases at J, with 5 bases between the two ends. Germline lookup yields CDR1 MDHEN and CDR2 SYDVKM. This CDR3 is 9 amino acids long. The CDR3 DNA follows: TGTGCCAGCGGATATGAAGCTTTCTTT. Translating gives CASGYEAFF. The variable domain in full, completed from reference TRBV28 and TRBJ1-1, reads DVKVTQSSRYLVKRTGEKVFLECVQDMDHENMFWYRQDPGLGLRLIYFSYDVKMKEKGDIPEGYSVSREKKERFSLILESASTNQTSMYLCASGYEAFFGQGTRLTVV.

The chain is built from TRBV5-4 and TRBJ2-5; D is undetermined. Trimming shortened V by 4 bases and J by 2 bases, and 6 bases separated the two germline ends. Looked up from germline, CDR1 is SGHNT and CDR2 is YYREEE (reference sequence). The CDR3 covers 12 residues. The CDR3 protein is CASSPTQETQYF. As DNA, the CDR3 is TGTGCCAGCAGCCCGACACAAGAGACCCAGTACTTC.

This clone was seen more than once but under ten times. This chain uses TRBV29-1 with TRBJ1-5; D unclear. The V gene lost 6 bases and the J gene lost 3 bases, with 12 bases spanning the gap. The CDR3 has 13 amino acids. Germline CDR1 is SQVTM and CDR2 is ANQGSEA. In DNA, the CDR3 is TGCAGCGTCGCTGCAGCCCTCAATCAGCCCCAGCATTTT. Translated, it gives CSVAAALNQPQHF.

The rearrangement joins TRBV7-2 to TRBJ2-6, with TRBD1 identical over 9 bases. In germline, CDR1 is SGHTA, CDR2 FQGNSA. Trimming removed 5 bases from V and 0 bases from J; junction bases left unmatched: 8. The CDR3 loop spans 18 amino acids. CDR3 sequence: CASSPRQGVSSGANVLTF. Here the CDR3 DNA reads TGTGCCAGCAGCCCAAGACAGGGGGTGAGCTCTGGGGCCAACGTCCTGACTTTC.

CDR3 nucleotides: TGCGCCAGCAGCTTAGAGGGTAGCTCCTACAATGAGCAGTTCTTC. Encoded protein: CASSLEGSSYNEQFF. The rearrangement links TRBV5-1 to TRBJ2-1; perhaps TRBD2 as D (5 bases). CDR3 length: 15 amino acids. Trimming took off 2 bases at V and 0 bases at J, with 9 bases between the two ends. Germline CDR1 reads SGHRS; CDR2 reads YFSETQ.

The chain links TRBV5-1 to TRBJ1-6, with D possibly TRBD1 on 5 matching bases. CDR1 and CDR2 from the germline V gene are SGHRS and YFSETQ. V was trimmed by 0 bases and J by 9 bases, leaving 10 bases between them. This CDR3 comprises 14 residues. The CDR3 loop is CASSLDRTGSPLHF. Written as DNA, the CDR3 is TGCGCCAGCAGCTTGGACAGGACGGGTTCACCCCTCCACTTT.

The genes are TRBV10-2 and TRBJ2-2, with D possibly TRBD1 on 5 matching bases. The CDR3 extends over 13 amino acids. V lost 8 bases, J lost 5 bases, and 12 bases lay in between. The germline gives CDR1 WSHSY, CDR2 SAAADI. CDR3 sequence reads: CASGEKGTGELFF. Here the CDR3 DNA reads TGCGCCAGCGGGGAAAAGGGGACCGGGGAGCTGTTTTTT.

The chain combines TRBV7-2 with TRBJ2-3; D perhaps matches TRBD1 (5 bases). Germline values: CDR1 SGHTA, CDR2 FQGNSA. Trimming took 1 base from V and 6 from J, leaving 20 bases between them. The CDR3 is 17 amino acids. The CDR3 nucleotides are TGTGCCAGCAGCTTAGGGGTGACAGCCCAGGGAATCGATACGCAGTATTTT. Translated: CASSLGVTAQGIDTQYF.

V and J are TRBV7-2 and TRBJ2-5; D is perhaps TRBD1 or TRBD2 (5 bases each). V shed 5 bases and J shed 5 bases, with 15 bases lying between them. CDR1 and CDR2 (germline): SGHTA, FQGNSA. CDR3 size: 14 residues. The CDR3 sequence is CASSESGTVETQYF. For the CDR3, the DNA is TGTGCCAGCAGCGAATCCGGGACCGTGGAGACCCAGTACTTC. Full variable domain (outside the CDR3, taken from reference TRBV7-2 and TRBJ2-5): GAGVSQSPSNKVTEKGKDVELRCDPISGHTALYWYRQSLGQGLEFLIYFQGNSAPDKSGLPSDRFSAERTGGSVSTLTIQRTQQEDSAVYLCASSESGTVETQYFGPGTRLLVL.

J is TRBJ2-2 and V is TRBV2, with 10 nucleotides matching TRBD1. This CDR3 has 15 residues. Germline trimming cut 6 bases from V and 4 bases from J; bases unmatched to any gene: 5. Germline loops: CDR1 SNHLY, CDR2 FYNNEI. The CDR3: CASRGQGLFTGELFF. CDR3 coding DNA: TGTGCCAGCAGGGGACAGGGGCTTTTCACCGGGGAGCTGTTTTTT.